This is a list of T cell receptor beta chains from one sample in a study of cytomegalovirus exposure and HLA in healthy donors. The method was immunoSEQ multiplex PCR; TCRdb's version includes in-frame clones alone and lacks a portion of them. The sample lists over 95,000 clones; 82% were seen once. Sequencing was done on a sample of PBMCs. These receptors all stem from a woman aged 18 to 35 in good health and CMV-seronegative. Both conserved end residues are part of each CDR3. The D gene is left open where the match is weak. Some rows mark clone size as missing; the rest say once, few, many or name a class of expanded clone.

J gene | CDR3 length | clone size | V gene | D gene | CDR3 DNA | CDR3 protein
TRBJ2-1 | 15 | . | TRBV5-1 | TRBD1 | TGCGCCAGCAGCCCGAGACAGGGCTCCTACAATGAGCAGTTCTTC | CASSPRQGSYNEQFF
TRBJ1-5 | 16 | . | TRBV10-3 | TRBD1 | TGTGCCATCAGTGAGTCGGGGGGACAGGGGGTTAGCCCCCAGCATTTT | CAISESGGQGVSPQHF
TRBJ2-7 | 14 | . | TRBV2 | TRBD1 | TGTGCCAGCAGCCCCGGGACAGGGGTCTACGAGCAGTACTTC | CASSPGTGVYEQYF
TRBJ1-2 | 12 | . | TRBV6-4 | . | TGTGCCAGCAGTGACGGCGGCGAGGGCTACACCTTC | CASSDGGEGYTF
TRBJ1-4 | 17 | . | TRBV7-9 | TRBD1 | TGTGCCAGCAGCTATCCGGGACAGGGAGCAACTAATGAAAAACTGTTTTTT | CASSYPGQGATNEKLFF
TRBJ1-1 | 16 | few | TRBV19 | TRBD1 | TGTGCCAGTAGAGGACAGGGAAGAGGTAGGAACACTGAAGCTTTCTTT | CASRGQGRGRNTEAFF
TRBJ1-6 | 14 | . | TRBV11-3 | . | TGTGCCAGCAGCTTAAGATTCGAGAATTCACCCCTCCACTTT | CASSLRFENSPLHF
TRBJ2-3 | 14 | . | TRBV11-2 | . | TGTGCCAGCAGCCCAATTCACCGTGCGGATACGCAGTATTTT | CASSPIHRADTQYF
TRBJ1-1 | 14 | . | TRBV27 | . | TGTGCCAGCAGTTTATCGTTGGGGGGTACTGAAGCTTTCTTT | CASSLSLGGTEAFF
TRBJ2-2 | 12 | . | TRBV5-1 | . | TGCGCCAGCGGGCAGAACACCGGGGAGCTGTTTTTT | CASGQNTGELFF
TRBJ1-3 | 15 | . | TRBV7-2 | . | TGTGCCAGCAGCCCAGACAGTCCCTCTGGAAACACCATATATTTT | CASSPDSPSGNTIYF
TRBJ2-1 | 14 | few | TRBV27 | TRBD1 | TGTGCCAGCAGTTCCGGCAGGGGGTACAATGAGCAGTTCTTC | CASSSGRGYNEQFF
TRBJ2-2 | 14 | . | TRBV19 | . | TGTGCCAGTAGTATCTGGGGGGACACCGGGGAGCTGTTTTTT | CASSIWGDTGELFF
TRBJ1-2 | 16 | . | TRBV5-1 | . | TGCGCCAGCAGCTTACACCCAGGGGACTATAACTATGGCTACACCTTC | CASSLHPGDYNYGYTF
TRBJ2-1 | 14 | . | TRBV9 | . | TGTGCCAGCAGCGTAGCTGACACCTACAATGAGCAGTTCTTC | CASSVADTYNEQFF
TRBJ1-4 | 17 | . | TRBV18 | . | TGTGCCAGCTCACCCTCGGGGGGCCGCCCAACTAATGAAAAACTGTTTTTT | CASSPSGGRPTNEKLFF
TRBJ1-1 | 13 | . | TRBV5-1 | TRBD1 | TGCGCCAGCAGCTACACAGGGGATAATGAAGCTTTCTTT | CASSYTGDNEAFF